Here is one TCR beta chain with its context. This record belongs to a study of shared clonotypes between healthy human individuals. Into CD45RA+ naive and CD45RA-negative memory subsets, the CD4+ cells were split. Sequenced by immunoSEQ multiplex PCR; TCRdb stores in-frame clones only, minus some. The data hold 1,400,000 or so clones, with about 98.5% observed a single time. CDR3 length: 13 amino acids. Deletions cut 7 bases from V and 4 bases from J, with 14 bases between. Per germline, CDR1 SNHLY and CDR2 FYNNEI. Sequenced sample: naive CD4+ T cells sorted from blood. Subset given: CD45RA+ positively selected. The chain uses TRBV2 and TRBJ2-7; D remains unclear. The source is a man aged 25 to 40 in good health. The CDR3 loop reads CASIGPGAYEQYF. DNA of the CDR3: TGTGCCAGCATTGGACCAGGAGCATACGAGCAGTACTTC.